The rows below give T cell receptor beta chains drawn from one sample of a study of patients and donors after allogeneic stem cell transplantation. TCRdb re-analysed the RT-PCR reads in MiXCR, keeping a single row per CDR3 protein. Of 920,000 or so distinct CDR3 sequences listed, roughly 17% are singletons. Sequences were obtained from blood, either unsorted or a sorted T cell fraction (not recorded which). These receptors all stem from a human donor who was either an allogeneic HSCT recipient or a stem cell or donor lymphocyte infusion donor (not recorded which). It is not recorded whose cells these are; they may come from a transplant donor. Each CDR3 is given without its conserved first and last residue.

v_call: TRBV7-9
j_call: TRBJ2-2
cdr3_aa: ASSSGLARAGELF

v_call: TRBV27
j_call: TRBJ1-4
cdr3_aa: ASTRTGSEKLF

v_call: TRBV7-9
j_call: TRBJ2-6
cdr3_aa: ASSTGTGLTGANVLT

v_call: TRBV12-3/TRBV12-4
j_call: TRBJ1-2
cdr3_aa: ASTIGGYGYT

v_call: TRBV7-3
j_call: TRBJ2-1
cdr3_aa: ASSSSGSGDEQF

v_call: TRBV5-1
j_call: TRBJ1-1
cdr3_aa: ASSAGQKGTEAF

v_call: TRBV9
j_call: TRBJ2-3
cdr3_aa: ASSVGGSGGADTQY

v_call: TRBV7-8
j_call: TRBJ2-7
cdr3_aa: ASSQTLRSSYEQY

v_call: TRBV9
j_call: TRBJ1-3
cdr3_aa: ASSVVAGGTGNTIY

v_call: TRBV20-1
j_call: TRBJ2-7
cdr3_aa: SARSGAATYEQY

v_call: TRBV20-1
j_call: TRBJ2-3
cdr3_aa: SARGIAGVPDTQY

v_call: TRBV20-1
j_call: TRBJ1-2
cdr3_aa: SASPGDYGYT

v_call: TRBV25-1
j_call: TRBJ2-7
cdr3_aa: ASTTSGRAEDEQY

v_call: TRBV24-1
j_call: TRBJ2-2
cdr3_aa: ATSDLGTGETGELF

v_call: TRBV28
j_call: TRBJ2-7
cdr3_aa: ASIPSSSYEQY

v_call: TRBV7-9
j_call: TRBJ2-7
cdr3_aa: ASSPPLAGEQY

v_call: TRBV12-3/TRBV12-4
j_call: TRBJ2-5
cdr3_aa: ATVPGLAGGETQY

v_call: TRBV10-3
j_call: TRBJ1-1
cdr3_aa: AISDSTEAF

v_call: TRBV3-1
j_call: TRBJ2-1
cdr3_aa: ASSPEVNEQF

v_call: TRBV5-1
j_call: TRBJ2-1
cdr3_aa: ASSLGGTGMNEQF

v_call: TRBV6-5
j_call: TRBJ2-7
cdr3_aa: ASSYSTGQSSYEQY

v_call: TRBV4-2
j_call: TRBJ1-1
cdr3_aa: ASSQDRTGYTEAF

v_call: TRBV21-1
j_call: TRBJ1-3
cdr3_aa: ASSKAPGRSSGNTIY

v_call: TRBV4-1
j_call: TRBJ2-7
cdr3_aa: ASSQDRQLAVQY

v_call: TRBV27
j_call: TRBJ2-1
cdr3_aa: ASGWEQF

v_call: TRBV3-1
j_call: TRBJ1-1
cdr3_aa: ASSHRQALTEAF

v_call: TRBV5-1
j_call: TRBJ1-1
cdr3_aa: TSSFQGQGAF

v_call: TRBV11-1
j_call: TRBJ1-1
cdr3_aa: ASSLDGVPNTEAF

v_call: TRBV27
j_call: TRBJ2-1
cdr3_aa: ASTRGGGHMGNEQF

v_call: TRBV20-1
j_call: TRBJ2-5
cdr3_aa: SGTSQETQY

v_call: TRBV20-1
j_call: TRBJ2-5
cdr3_aa: SARGAGAIQETQY

v_call: TRBV10-3
j_call: TRBJ2-1
cdr3_aa: AISDFPEGEQF

v_call: TRBV12-3/TRBV12-4
j_call: TRBJ1-6
cdr3_aa: ASSSGYGSPLH

v_call: TRBV20-1
j_call: TRBJ2-2
cdr3_aa: SASGRALGTGELF

v_call: TRBV7-2
j_call: TRBJ2-3
cdr3_aa: ASSLVVWDTQY

v_call: TRBV13
j_call: TRBJ2-2
cdr3_aa: ASSPWGRNTGELF

v_call: TRBV6-5
j_call: TRBJ2-7
cdr3_aa: ASSYLLTGNEQY

v_call: TRBV30
j_call: TRBJ2-5
cdr3_aa: AWSVQGFRRAETQY

v_call: TRBV20-1
j_call: TRBJ1-6
cdr3_aa: SARPRDSLTSPLH

v_call: TRBV29-1
j_call: TRBJ2-7
cdr3_aa: SVEGQGAEEQY

v_call: TRBV12-3/TRBV12-4
j_call: TRBJ2-1
cdr3_aa: ASSSPRRPRNEQF

v_call: TRBV10-3
j_call: TRBJ2-7
cdr3_aa: AISEGLPYEQY

v_call: TRBV3-1
j_call: TRBJ2-3
cdr3_aa: ASGTPSPGTDTQY

v_call: TRBV7-7
j_call: TRBJ2-2
cdr3_aa: ASSLFLAANTGELF

v_call: TRBV11-2
j_call: TRBJ1-1
cdr3_aa: ASSLDYHRDTNTEAF

v_call: TRBV20-1
j_call: TRBJ1-5
cdr3_aa: SARDRKGWQPQH

v_call: TRBV5-1
j_call: TRBJ1-1
cdr3_aa: ASREQGAGAF

v_call: TRBV6-1
j_call: TRBJ2-1
cdr3_aa: ASSRPSSGGYNEQF

v_call: TRBV5-6
j_call: TRBJ1-1
cdr3_aa: ASTRRLNTEAF

v_call: TRBV4-3
j_call: TRBJ2-2
cdr3_aa: ASSPDRVISTGELF

v_call: TRBV6-1
j_call: TRBJ2-7
cdr3_aa: ASISPGQGAREQY

v_call: TRBV2
j_call: TRBJ2-5
cdr3_aa: ASSEAEGLASGKTQY

v_call: TRBV29-1
j_call: TRBJ1-2
cdr3_aa: SVETGGYGYT

v_call: TRBV29-1
j_call: TRBJ2-7
cdr3_aa: SVGTALGGEQY

v_call: TRBV29-1
j_call: TRBJ2-7
cdr3_aa: SVNRQGAYEQY

v_call: TRBV7-2
j_call: TRBJ2-1
cdr3_aa: ASSRFPSGSSYNEQF

v_call: TRBV6-2/TRBV6-3
j_call: TRBJ2-4
cdr3_aa: ASCSGAIKNIQY

v_call: TRBV27
j_call: TRBJ2-5
cdr3_aa: ASSLSPQY

v_call: TRBV6-5
j_call: TRBJ2-7
cdr3_aa: ASSYSDGYEQY

v_call: TRBV24-1
j_call: TRBJ1-5
cdr3_aa: ATSDPGQVNQPQH